This T cell receptor beta chain was recorded in a study of blood T cell repertoires in COVID-19. Original processing notes: Amplifying reference gene primers gave estimates of nucleated cell counts. TCRdb's copy holds only in-frame clones and misses some; the assay was immunoSEQ multiplex PCR. That table furnishes V, J and clone size, whereas the DNA furnished D and trimming. The sample has under 150,000 clones; more than 85% are singletons. Germline V gene sequence: CDR1 MNHEY, CDR2 SVGEGT. This CDR3 contains 15 residues. V shed 5 bases and J shed 1 base, with 14 bases lying between them. The genes are TRBV6-2 or TRBV6-3 and TRBJ2-5; D is ambiguous. This clonotype was obtained from a man in his fifties with active or convalescent COVID-19. The sample taken for sequencing was peripheral blood. This CDR3 reads CASSRGTRSQETQYF. The CDR3 nucleotides are TGTGCCAGCAGTCGCGGAACAAGATCCCAAGAGACCCAGTACTTC.